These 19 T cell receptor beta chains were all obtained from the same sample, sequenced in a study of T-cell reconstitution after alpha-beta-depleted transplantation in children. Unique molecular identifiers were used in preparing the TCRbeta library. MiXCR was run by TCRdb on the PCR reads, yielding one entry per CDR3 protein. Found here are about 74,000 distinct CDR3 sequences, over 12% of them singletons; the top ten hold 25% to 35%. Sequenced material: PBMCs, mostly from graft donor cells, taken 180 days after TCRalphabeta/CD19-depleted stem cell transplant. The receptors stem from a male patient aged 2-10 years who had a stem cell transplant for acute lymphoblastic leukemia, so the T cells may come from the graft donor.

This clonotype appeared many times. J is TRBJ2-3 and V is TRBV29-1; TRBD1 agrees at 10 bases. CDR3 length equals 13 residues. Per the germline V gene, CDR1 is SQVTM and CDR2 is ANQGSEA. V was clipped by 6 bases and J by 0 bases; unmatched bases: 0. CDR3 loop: CSVDRGSTDTQYF. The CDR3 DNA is TGCAGCGTGGACAGGGGGAGCACAGATACGCAGTATTTT.

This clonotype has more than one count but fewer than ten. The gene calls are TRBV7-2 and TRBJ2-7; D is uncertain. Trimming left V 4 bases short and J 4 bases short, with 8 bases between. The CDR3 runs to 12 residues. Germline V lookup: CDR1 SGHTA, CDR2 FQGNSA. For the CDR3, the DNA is TGTGCCAGCAGCTCTTTAAAGTACGAGCAGTACTTC. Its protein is CASSSLKYEQYF.

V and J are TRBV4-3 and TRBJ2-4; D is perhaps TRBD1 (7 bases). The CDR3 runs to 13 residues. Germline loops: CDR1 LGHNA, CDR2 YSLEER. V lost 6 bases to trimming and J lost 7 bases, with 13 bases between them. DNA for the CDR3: TGCGCCAGCAGTTTGACAGGGAGGAACATTCAGTACTTC. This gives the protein CASSLTGRNIQYF.

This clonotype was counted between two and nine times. For the CDR3, the DNA is TGTGCCAGCACCATAGTGGCTTCCAGATTCTCCTACAATGAGCAGTTCTTC. Translation: CASTIVASRFSYNEQFF. The chain couples TRBV7-2 to TRBJ2-1; no firm D call. Looked up from germline, CDR1 is SGHTA and CDR2 is FQGNSA. Between the trimmed V and J ends, which lost 7 bases and 0 bases, there was a span of 19 bases. This CDR3 has 17 amino acids.

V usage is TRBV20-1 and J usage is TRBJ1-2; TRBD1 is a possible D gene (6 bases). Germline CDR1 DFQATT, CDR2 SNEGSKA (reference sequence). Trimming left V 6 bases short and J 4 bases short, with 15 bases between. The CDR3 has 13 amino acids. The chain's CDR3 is CSARLGGFYGYTF. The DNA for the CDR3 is TGCAGTGCCCGTCTTGGGGGCTTCTATGGCTACACCTTC.

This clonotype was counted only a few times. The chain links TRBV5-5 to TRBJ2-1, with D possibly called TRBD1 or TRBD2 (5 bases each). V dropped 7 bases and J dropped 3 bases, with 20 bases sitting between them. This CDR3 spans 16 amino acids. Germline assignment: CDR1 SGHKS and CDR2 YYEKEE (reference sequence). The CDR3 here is CASARTQGPFYNEQFF. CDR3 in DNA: TGTGCCAGCGCCCGAACTCAGGGACCTTTCTACAATGAGCAGTTCTTC.

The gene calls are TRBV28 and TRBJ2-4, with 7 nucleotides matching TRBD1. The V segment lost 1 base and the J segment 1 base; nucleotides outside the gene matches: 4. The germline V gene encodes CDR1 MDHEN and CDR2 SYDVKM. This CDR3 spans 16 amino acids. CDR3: CASSLSGQAAKNIQYF. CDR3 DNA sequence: TGTGCCAGCAGTTTATCCGGACAGGCGGCCAAAAACATTCAGTACTTC.

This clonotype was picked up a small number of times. This CDR3 is CASSPGRPQETQYF. DNA of the CDR3: TGTGCCAGCAGTCCCGGGAGACCGCAAGAGACCCAGTACTTC. This sequence joins TRBV7-9 and TRBJ2-5; the D gene is possibly TRBD2 (6 bases). CDR3 length equals 14 residues. Deletions cut 6 bases from V and 2 bases from J, with 13 bases between. Per the germline V gene, CDR1 is SEHNR and CDR2 is FQNEAQ (reference sequence).

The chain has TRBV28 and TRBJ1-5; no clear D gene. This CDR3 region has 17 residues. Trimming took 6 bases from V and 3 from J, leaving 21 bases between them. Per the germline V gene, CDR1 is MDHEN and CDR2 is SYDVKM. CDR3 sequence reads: CASSLSRGWLNNQPQHF. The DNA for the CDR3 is TGTGCCAGCAGCCTTAGTCGTGGGTGGCTCAACAATCAGCCCCAGCATTTT.

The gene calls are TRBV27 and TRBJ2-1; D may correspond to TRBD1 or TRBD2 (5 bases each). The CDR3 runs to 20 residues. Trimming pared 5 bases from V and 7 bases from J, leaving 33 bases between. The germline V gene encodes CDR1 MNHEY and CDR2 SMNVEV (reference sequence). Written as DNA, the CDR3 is TGTGCCAGCAGTAGGAAATATATCCCCCCCGGGACCTTAAACCCTAATGAGCAGTTCTTC. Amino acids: CASSRKYIPPGTLNPNEQFF.

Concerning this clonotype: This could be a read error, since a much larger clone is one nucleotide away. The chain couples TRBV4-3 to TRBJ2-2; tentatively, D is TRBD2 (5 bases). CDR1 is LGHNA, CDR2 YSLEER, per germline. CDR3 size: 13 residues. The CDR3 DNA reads TGCGCCAGCAGCCAAGATTGGACCGGGGAGCCGTTTTTT. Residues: CASSQDWTGEPFF.

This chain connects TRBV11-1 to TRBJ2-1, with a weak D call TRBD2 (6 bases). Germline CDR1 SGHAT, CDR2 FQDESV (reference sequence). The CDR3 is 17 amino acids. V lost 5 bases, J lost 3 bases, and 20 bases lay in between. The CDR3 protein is CASSLRRGPNIYNEQFF. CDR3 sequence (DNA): TGTGCCAGCAGCCTTAGGAGGGGCCCAAATATCTACAATGAGCAGTTCTTC. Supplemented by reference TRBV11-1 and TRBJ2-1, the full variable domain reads EAEVAQSPRYKITEKSQAVAFWCDPISGHATLYWYRQILGQGPELLVQFQDESVVDDSQLPKDRFSAERLKGVDSTLKIQPAELGDSAMYLCASSLRRGPNIYNEQFFGPGTRLTVL.

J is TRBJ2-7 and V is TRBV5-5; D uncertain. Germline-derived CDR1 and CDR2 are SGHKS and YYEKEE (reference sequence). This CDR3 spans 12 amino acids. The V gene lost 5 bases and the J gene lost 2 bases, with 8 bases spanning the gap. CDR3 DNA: TGTGCCAGCAGTAGGACGACCTACGAGCAGTACTTC. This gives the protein CASSRTTYEQYF. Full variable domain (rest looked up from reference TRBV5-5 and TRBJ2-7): DAGVTQSPTHLIKTRGQQVTLRCSPISGHKSVSWYQQVLGQGPQFIFQYYEKEERGRGNFPDRFSARQFPNYSSELNVNALLLGDSALYLCASSRTTYEQYFGPGTRLTVT.

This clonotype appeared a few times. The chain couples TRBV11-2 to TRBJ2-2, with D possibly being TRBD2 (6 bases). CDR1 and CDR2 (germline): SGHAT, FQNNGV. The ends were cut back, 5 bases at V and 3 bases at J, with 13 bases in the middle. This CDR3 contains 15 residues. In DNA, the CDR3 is TGTGCCAGCAGCCGGGAAGGGAGGCACACCGGGGAGCTGTTTTTT. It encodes CASSREGRHTGELFF.

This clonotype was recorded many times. DNA of the CDR3: TGCGCCAGCAGCTTGCCCGGGACAGGGCAATTCTTC. This sequence encodes CASSLPGTGQFF. The chain couples TRBV5-1 to TRBJ2-1, with 9 bases matching TRBD1. Germline V gene data show CDR1 as SGHRS and CDR2 as YFSETQ. The V segment lost 1 base and the J segment 16 bases; nucleotides outside the gene matches: 6. The CDR3 extends over 12 amino acids.

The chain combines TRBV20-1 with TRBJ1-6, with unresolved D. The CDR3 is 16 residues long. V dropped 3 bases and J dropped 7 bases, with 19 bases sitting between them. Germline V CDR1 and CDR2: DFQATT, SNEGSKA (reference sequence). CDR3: CSASPGDKTGNSPLHF. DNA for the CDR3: TGCAGTGCTAGTCCGGGAGACAAGACCGGAAATTCACCCCTCCACTTT.

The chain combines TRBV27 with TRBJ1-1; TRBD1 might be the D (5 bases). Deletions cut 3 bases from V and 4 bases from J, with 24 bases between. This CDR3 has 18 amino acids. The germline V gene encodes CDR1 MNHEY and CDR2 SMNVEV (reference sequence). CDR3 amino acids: CASSLPWTNRTWGTEAFF. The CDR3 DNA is TGTGCCAGCAGTTTGCCTTGGACGAATCGGACATGGGGCACTGAAGCTTTCTTT.

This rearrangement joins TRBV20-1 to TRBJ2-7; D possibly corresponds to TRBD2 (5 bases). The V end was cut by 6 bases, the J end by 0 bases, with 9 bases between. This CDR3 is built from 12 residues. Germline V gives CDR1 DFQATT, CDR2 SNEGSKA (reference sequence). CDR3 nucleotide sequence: TGCAGTGCACCGGACTTCTCCTACGAGCAGTACTTC. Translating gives CSAPDFSYEQYF.

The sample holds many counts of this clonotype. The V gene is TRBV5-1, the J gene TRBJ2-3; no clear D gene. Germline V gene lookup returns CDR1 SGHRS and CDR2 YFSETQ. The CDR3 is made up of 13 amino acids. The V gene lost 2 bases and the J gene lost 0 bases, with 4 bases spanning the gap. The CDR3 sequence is CASSFGSTDTQYF. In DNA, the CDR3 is TGCGCCAGCAGCTTTGGCAGCACAGATACGCAGTATTTT.